These 10 T cell receptor beta chains came from one sample sequenced in a study of shared clonotypes between healthy human individuals (dated by TCRdb to 2018 to 2020). The library was built by means of the immunoSEQ multiplex PCR assay. The source is immuneACCESS, and TCRdb retained only in-frame sequences with V and J called. Part of the clones is not carried over; for the studies checked, unresolved V genes explain less than half of this, and the remainder is unexplained. The sample data list under 2.5 million clones, and 85% to 95% of these were observed just once. The ten largest make up 0.3% to 0.45% of the sample. The source material was naive CD4+ T cells from PBMCs. What the cell subset or site label conveys for this sample: CD45RA+ positively selected. Receptor source: a man aged 18 to 35 in good health. Some clones in this sample may be carry-over from other donors' samples.

The chain recombines TRBV14 with TRBJ2-7, with D maybe TRBD2 (6 bases). CDR1 is SGHDN and CDR2 is FVKESK in the germline V gene. V was shortened by 4 bases and J by 2 bases, with 9 bases between the two germline ends. The CDR3 loop spans 13 amino acids. The chain's CDR3 is CASSRLGPYEQYF. The CDR3 DNA reads as TGTGCCAGCAGCCGACTAGGTCCCTACGAGCAGTACTTC. Based on the CDR3 plus reference TRBV14 and TRBJ2-7, the full variable domain is EAGVTQFPSHSVIEKGQTVTLRCDPISGHDNLYWYRRVMGKEIKFLLHFVKESKQDESGMPNNRFLAERTGGTYSTLKVQPAELEDSGVYFCASSRLGPYEQYFGPGTRLTVT.

The V call is TRBV7-2, the J call TRBJ2-3; D is unclear. The CDR3 consists of 16 residues. V was shortened by 5 bases and J by 8 bases, with 23 bases between the two germline ends. Germline V gene sequence: CDR1 SGHTA, CDR2 FQGNSA. In DNA form, the CDR3 reads TGTGCCAGCAGCCAACGGCCCGTTGAGTGGGGTGGTACGCAGTATTTT. Its translation: CASSQRPVEWGGTQYF.

The chain couples TRBV30 to TRBJ2-3; D possibly corresponds to TRBD2 (6 bases). Trimming left V 0 bases short and J 2 bases short, with 9 bases between. CDR3 length equals 14 residues. Germline V gene sequence: CDR1 GTSNPN, CDR2 SVGIG (reference sequence). CDR3 region: CAWSVGLPTDTQYF. CDR3 coding DNA: TGTGCCTGGAGTGTAGGACTACCCACAGATACGCAGTATTTT.

The chain is built from TRBV27 and TRBJ2-7; no clear D. V was pared by 0 bases and J by 0 bases, with 6 bases between. The CDR3 covers 14 residues. In germline, CDR1 is MNHEY, CDR2 SMNVEV (reference sequence). The CDR3 protein is CASSLSPPSYEQYF. The CDR3 DNA is TGTGCCAGCAGTTTATCCCCACCCTCCTACGAGCAGTACTTC.

CDR3 protein: CASSLNPAGIGSGANVLTF. The DNA for the CDR3 is TGTGCCAGCAGCTTAAATCCGGCGGGGATCGGGTCTGGGGCCAACGTCCTGACTTTC. The chain uses TRBV7-3 and TRBJ2-6; maybe TRBD2 (6 bases). This CDR3 contains 19 residues. V was pared by 1 base and J by 1 base, with 17 bases between. Germline CDR1 and CDR2: SGHTA and FQGTGA.

The DNA for the CDR3 is TGCGCCAGCAGCCTACTAGCGGCGGTCAGGGAGACCCAGTACTTC. This encodes CASSLLAAVRETQYF. The rearrangement joins TRBV5-1 to TRBJ2-5, with 8 bases that match TRBD2. The germline CDR1 and CDR2 sequences are SGHRS and YFSETQ. J lost 5 bases, V lost 4 bases, and 10 bases had no gene match. The CDR3 is 15 residues long.

This clone was observed once. V usage is TRBV25-1 and J usage is TRBJ2-7, with D unclear. Germline V gene data show CDR1 as MGHDK and CDR2 as SYGVNS. V shed 3 bases and J shed 2 bases, with 5 bases lying between them. CDR3 length: 12 residues. CDR3 bases: TGTGCCAGCAGTGACGGTACCTACGAGCAGTACTTC. This sequence encodes CASSDGTYEQYF.

This sequence joins TRBV5-4 and TRBJ2-3; 9 positions agree with TRBD2. The germline gives CDR1 SGHNT, CDR2 YYREEE (reference sequence). The CDR3 covers 19 residues. The ends lost 0 bases at V and 0 bases at J; junction bases unmatched: 11. CDR3 in amino acids: CASSLGTSGRRSSTDTQYF. CDR3 sequence (DNA): TGTGCCAGCAGCTTGGGCACTAGCGGGCGCCGTTCTAGCACAGATACGCAGTATTTT.

This clone was counted a single time. The gene calls are TRBV18 and TRBJ2-7; 10 nucleotides line up with TRBD1. Trimming at V came to 2 bases and at J to 2 bases, leaving 3 bases not matched to a gene. Per the germline V gene, CDR1 is KGHSH and CDR2 is LQKENI. This CDR3 contains 15 residues. As DNA, the CDR3 is TGTGCCAGCTCACCAGGGACAGGGGTGCCCTACGAGCAGTACTTC. It translates to CASSPGTGVPYEQYF.

The chain links TRBV11-2 to TRBJ2-1, with D possibly being TRBD1 or TRBD2 (5 bases each). Germline loops: CDR1 SGHAT, CDR2 FQNNGV. The CDR3 contains 15 residues. V lost 6 bases and J 6 bases, leaving 18 bases between the germline ends. The CDR3 spells CASRNLGTSLNEQFF. The DNA of the CDR3 is TGTGCCAGCAGAAACCTGGGGACCTCCCTCAATGAGCAGTTCTTC. Variable domain in full (rest from reference TRBV11-2 and TRBJ2-1): EAGVAQSPRYKIIEKRQSVAFWCNPISGHATLYWYQQILGQGPKLLIQFQNNGVVDDSQLPKDRFSAERLKGVDSTLKIQPAKLEDSAVYLCASRNLGTSLNEQFFGPGTRLTVL.